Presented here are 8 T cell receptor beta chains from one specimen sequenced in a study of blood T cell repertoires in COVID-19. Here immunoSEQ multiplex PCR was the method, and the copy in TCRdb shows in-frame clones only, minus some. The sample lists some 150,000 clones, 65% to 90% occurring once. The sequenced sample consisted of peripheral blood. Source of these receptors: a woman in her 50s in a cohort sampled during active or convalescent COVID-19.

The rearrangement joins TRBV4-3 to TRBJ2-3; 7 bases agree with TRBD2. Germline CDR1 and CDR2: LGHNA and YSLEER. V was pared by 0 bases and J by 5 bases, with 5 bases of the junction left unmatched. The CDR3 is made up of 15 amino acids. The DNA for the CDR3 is TGCGCCAGCAGCCAAGAACCTAGCGGAAGAGATACGCAGTATTTT. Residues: CASSQEPSGRDTQYF.

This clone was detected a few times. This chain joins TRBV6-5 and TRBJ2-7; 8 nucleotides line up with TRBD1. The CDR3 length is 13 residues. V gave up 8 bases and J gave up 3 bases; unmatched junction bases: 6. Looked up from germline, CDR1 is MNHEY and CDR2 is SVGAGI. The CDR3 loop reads CASGTGSSYEQYF. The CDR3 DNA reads TGTGCCAGCGGGACAGGATCGAGCTACGAGCAGTACTTC.

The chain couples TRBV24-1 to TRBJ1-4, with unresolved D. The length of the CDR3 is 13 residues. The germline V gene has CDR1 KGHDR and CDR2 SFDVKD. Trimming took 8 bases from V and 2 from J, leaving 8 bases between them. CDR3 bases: TGTGCCACCATGGGAGGCACTAATGAAAAACTGTTTTTT. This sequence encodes CATMGGTNEKLFF.

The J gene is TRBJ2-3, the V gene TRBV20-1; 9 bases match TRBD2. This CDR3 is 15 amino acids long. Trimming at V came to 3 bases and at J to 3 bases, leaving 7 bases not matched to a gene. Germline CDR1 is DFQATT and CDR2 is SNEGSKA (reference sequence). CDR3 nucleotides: TGCAGTGCTAGTTTTAGCGGGGGCGGTACAGATACGCAGTATTTT. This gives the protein CSASFSGGGTDTQYF.

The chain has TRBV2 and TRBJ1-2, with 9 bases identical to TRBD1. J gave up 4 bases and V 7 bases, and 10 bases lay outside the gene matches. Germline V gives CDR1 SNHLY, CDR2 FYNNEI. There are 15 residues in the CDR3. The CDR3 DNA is TGTGCCAGCATTGTGGGACAGGGTTCGGTCTATGGCTACACCTTC. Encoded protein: CASIVGQGSVYGYTF.

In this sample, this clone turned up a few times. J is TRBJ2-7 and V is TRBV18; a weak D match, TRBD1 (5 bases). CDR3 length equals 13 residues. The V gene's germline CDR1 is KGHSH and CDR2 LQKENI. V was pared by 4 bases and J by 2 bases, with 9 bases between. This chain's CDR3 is CASSLPDTYEQYF. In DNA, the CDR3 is TGTGCCAGCTCACTTCCGGACACCTACGAGCAGTACTTC.

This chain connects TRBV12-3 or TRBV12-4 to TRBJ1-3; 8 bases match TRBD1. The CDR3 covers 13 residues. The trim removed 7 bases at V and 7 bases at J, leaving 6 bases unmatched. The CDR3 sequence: CASTVRTGNTIYF. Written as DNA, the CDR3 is TGTGCCAGCACCGTGAGGACAGGGAACACCATATATTTT.

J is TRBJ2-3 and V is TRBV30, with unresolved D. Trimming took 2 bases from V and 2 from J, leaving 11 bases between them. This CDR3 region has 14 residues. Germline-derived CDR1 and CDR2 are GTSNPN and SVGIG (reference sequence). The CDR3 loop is CAWSHTLDTDTQYF. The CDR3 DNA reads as TGTGCCTGGAGTCACACCCTCGACACAGATACGCAGTATTTT.